One T cell receptor beta chain is described in this entry. The CDR3 length is 13 residues. Germline values: CDR1 LNHDA, CDR2 SQIVND (reference sequence). Trimming left V 3 bases short and J 5 bases short, with 8 bases between. Documented time point: persistent/refractory GD, antithyroid drugs over 5 years with positive TRAb. RNA extracted from PBMCs served as the sequencing template. It was American Thyroid Association guidelines that determined Graves' disease diagnosis. The patients were drawn from one endocrinology department in Xi'an, China. This entry comes from a study of regulatory T cells in long-lasting Graves disease. About the study: The criterion for persistent Graves' disease was over 5 years of antithyroid drugs with positive TSH receptor antibodies.

CDR3-region Arm-PCR and iRepertoire HTBI primers produced the TCR beta libraries. Via MiXCR, TCRdb re-called the multiplex PCR reads, giving one row per CDR3 protein. The top ten clones hold 13% of a sample with around 460,000 distinct CDR3 sequences, 20% to 25% of them seen once. The gene calls are TRBV19 and TRBJ1-5, with D unresolved. This specimen was peripheral blood mononuclear cells (PBMCs), taken when the disease was refractory, from a patient treated with antithyroid drugs. This TCR was recovered from a female donor with Graves disease. The CDR3 spells CASSMFSYQPQHF. In DNA, the CDR3 is TGTGCCAGTAGTATGTTCAGTTATCAGCCCCAGCATTTT. Combining the CDR3 with reference TRBV19 and TRBJ1-5 gives the whole variable domain DGGITQSPKYLFRKEGQNVTLSCEQNLNHDAMYWYRQDPGQGLRLIYYSQIVNDFQKGDIAEGYSVSREKKESFPLTVTSAQKNPTAFYLCASSMFSYQPQHFGDGTRLSIL.